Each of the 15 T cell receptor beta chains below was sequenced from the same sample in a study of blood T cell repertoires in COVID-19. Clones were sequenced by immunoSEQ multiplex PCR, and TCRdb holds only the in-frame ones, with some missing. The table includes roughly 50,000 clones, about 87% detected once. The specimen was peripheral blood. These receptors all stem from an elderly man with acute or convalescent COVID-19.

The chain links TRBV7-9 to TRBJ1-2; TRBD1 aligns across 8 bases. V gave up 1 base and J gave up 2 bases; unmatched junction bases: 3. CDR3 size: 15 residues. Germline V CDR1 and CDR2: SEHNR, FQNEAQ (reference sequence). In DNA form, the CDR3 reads TGTGCCAGCAGCTTAGGGACAGGGATCAACTATGGCTACACCTTC. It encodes CASSLGTGINYGYTF.

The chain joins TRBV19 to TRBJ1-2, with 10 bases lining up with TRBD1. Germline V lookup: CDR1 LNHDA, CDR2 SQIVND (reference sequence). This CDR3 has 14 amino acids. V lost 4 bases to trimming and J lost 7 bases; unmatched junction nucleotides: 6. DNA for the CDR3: TGTGCCAGTAGTACCGGGACAGGGGTCTCTGGCTACACCTTC. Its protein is CASSTGTGVSGYTF.

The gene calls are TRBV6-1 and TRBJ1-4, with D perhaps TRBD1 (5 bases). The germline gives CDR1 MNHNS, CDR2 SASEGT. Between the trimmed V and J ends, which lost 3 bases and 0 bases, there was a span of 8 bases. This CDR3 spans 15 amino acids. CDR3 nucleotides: TGTGCCAGCAGTGAGCCAGGGTCAACTAATGAAAAACTGTTTTTT. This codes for CASSEPGSTNEKLFF.

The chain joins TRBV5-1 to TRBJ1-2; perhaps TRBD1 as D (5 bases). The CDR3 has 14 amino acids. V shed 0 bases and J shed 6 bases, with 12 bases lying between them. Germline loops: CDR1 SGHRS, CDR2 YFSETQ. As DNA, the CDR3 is TGCGCCAGCAGCTTGGACCTCCGGGGGAATGGCTACACCTTC. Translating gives CASSLDLRGNGYTF.

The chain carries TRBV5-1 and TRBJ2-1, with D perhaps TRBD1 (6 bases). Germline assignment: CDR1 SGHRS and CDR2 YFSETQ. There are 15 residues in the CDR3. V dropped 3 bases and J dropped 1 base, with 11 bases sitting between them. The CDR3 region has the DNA TGCGCCAGCAGCTCAACAGGGTTGTCCTACAATGAGCAGTTCTTC. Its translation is CASSSTGLSYNEQFF.

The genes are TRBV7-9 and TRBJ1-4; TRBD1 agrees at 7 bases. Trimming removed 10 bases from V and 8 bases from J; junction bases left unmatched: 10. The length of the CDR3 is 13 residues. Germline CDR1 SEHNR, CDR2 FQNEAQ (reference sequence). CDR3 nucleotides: TGTGCCATCTCGGACAGGACGGACGAAAAACTGTTTTTT. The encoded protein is CAISDRTDEKLFF.

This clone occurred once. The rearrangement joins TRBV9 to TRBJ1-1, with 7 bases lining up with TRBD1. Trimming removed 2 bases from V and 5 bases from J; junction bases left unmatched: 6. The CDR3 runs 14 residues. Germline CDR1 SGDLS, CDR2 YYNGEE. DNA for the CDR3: TGTGCCAGCAGCGTTACAGGGGTTGGTACTGAAGCTTTCTTT. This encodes CASSVTGVGTEAFF.

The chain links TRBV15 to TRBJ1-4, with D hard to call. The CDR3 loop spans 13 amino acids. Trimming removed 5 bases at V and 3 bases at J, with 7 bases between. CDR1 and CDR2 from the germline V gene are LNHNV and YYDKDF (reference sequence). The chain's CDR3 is CATSFRPNEKLFF. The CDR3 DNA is TGTGCCACCAGCTTCAGGCCTAATGAAAAACTGTTTTTT. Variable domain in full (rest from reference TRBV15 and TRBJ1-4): DAMVIQNPRYQVTQFGKPVTLSCSQTLNHNVMYWYQQKSSQAPKLLFHYYDKDFNNEADTPDNFQSRRPNTSFCFLDIRSPGLGDTAMYLCATSFRPNEKLFFGSGTQLSVL.

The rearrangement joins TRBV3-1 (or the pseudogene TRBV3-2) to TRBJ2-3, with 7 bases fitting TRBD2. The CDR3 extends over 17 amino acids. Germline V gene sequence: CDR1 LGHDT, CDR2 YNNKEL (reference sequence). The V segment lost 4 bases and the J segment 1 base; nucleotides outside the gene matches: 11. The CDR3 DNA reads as TGTGCCAGCAGCCCCCGACTAGCCGGGGACGGCACAGATACGCAGTATTTT. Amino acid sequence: CASSPRLAGDGTDTQYF.

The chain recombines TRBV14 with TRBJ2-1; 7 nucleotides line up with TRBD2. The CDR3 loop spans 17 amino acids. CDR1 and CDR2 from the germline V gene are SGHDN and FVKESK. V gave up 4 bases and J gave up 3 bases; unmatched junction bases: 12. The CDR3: CASSPPVGRGGYNEQFF. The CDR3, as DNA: TGTGCCAGCAGCCCCCCGGTGGGGAGGGGCGGCTACAATGAGCAGTTCTTC.

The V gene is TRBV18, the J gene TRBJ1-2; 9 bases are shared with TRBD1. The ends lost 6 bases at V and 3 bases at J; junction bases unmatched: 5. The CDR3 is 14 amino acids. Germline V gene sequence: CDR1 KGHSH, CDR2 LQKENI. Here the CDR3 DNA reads TGTGCCAGCTCCCCCGGACAGGGGTACTATGGCTACACCTTC. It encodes CASSPGQGYYGYTF.

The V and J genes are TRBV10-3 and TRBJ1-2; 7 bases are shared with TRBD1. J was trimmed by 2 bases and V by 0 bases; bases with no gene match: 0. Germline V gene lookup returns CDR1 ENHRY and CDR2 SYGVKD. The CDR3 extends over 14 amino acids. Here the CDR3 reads CAISESTGNYGYTF. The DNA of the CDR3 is TGTGCCATCAGTGAGTCGACAGGGAACTATGGCTACACCTTC.

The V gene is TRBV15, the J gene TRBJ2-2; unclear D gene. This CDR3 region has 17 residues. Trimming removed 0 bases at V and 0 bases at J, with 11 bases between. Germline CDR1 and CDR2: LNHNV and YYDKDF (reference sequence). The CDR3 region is CATSRDLSRANTGELFF. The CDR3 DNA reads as TGTGCCACCAGCAGAGATCTCTCCCGCGCGAACACCGGGGAGCTGTTTTTT.

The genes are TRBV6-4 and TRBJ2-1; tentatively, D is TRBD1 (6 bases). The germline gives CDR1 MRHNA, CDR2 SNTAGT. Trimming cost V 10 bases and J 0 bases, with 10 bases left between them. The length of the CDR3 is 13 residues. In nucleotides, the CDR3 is TGTGCCAAACAGGGTAGCTCCTACAATGAGCAGTTCTTC. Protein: CAKQGSSYNEQFF.

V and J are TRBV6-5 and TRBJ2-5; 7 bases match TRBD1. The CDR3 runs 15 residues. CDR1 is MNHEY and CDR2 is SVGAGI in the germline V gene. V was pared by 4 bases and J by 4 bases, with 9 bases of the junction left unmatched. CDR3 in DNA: TGTGCCAGCAGTTCCTTGGGACAGCTCCGAGAGACCCAGTACTTC. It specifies CASSSLGQLRETQYF.